Following are 5 T cell receptor beta chains from one sample sequenced in a study of cytomegalovirus exposure and HLA in healthy donors. Primers included in the PCR were 60 Vbeta and 13 Jbeta primers. The method was immunoSEQ multiplex PCR; TCRdb's version includes in-frame clones alone and lacks a portion of them. The table lists more than 110,000 clones, 80% to 85% of them singletons. Sequenced sample: PBMCs. The receptors derive from a female donor in good health and CMV-seronegative.

V and J are TRBV5-1 and TRBJ1-1; unclear D gene. Per germline, CDR1 SGHRS and CDR2 YFSETQ. The CDR3 sequence is 15 residues long. V was shortened by 3 bases and J by 0 bases, with 12 bases between the two germline ends. The CDR3 DNA sequence: TGCGCCAGCAGCTCGGAAACTGACATGAACACTGAAGCTTTCTTT. Protein product: CASSSETDMNTEAFF.

The sample holds a few counts of this clone. The rearrangement uses TRBV10-1 and TRBJ2-7, with 7 bases matching TRBD2. The CDR3 has 14 amino acids. Germline loops: CDR1 WNHNN, CDR2 SYGVQD (reference sequence). The J segment lost 2 bases and the V segment lost 5 bases, leaving 6 bases of the junction unmatched. CDR3 nucleotide sequence: TGCGCCAGCAGTAGGGCTAGCGGAACCTACGAGCAGTACTTC. Its protein product is CASSRASGTYEQYF.

In this sample, this clone turned up a few times. This chain connects TRBV6-5 to TRBJ1-5; no clear D. Germline CDR1 MNHEY, CDR2 SVGAGI. The CDR3 is 13 residues long. The V end was cut by 0 bases, the J end by 7 bases, with 7 bases between. The CDR3 nucleotides read TGTGCCAGCAGTTACTCCAGAGGGCAGCCCCAGCATTTT. Its protein is CASSYSRGQPQHF.

This clone occurred a few times. The chain combines TRBV4-1 with TRBJ2-1, with no clear D. The CDR3 sequence is 12 residues long. The V and J ends lost 1 base and 7 bases respectively, with 5 bases between them. The germline V gene encodes CDR1 MGHRA and CDR2 YSYEKL. The CDR3 DNA reads as TGCGCCAGCAGCCAAGTCCTAAATGAGCAGTTCTTC. Translating gives CASSQVLNEQFF.

The chain has TRBV10-2 and TRBJ2-7, with unresolved D. Deletions cut 4 bases from V and 6 bases from J, with 13 bases between. CDR3 size: 13 residues. Per germline, CDR1 WSHSY and CDR2 SAAADI. CDR3 nucleotide sequence: TGCGCCAGCAGTGTGGGCAGCTCGTTCGAGCAGTACTTC. It specifies CASSVGSSFEQYF.